The T cell receptor (beta chain) under discussion was sequenced for a study of shared clonotypes between healthy human individuals. Study context: Contributing individuals were a couple of females and a few males aged 18 to 49.

Unsorted PBMC DNA underwent sequencing on ten immunoSEQ deep assay plates. Produced via immunoSEQ multiplex PCR; TCRdb's table is partial and in-frame only. The sample comprises around 500,000 clones, roughly 77% of which are singletons, and roughly 13% rests with the top ten. Findings of the study overall: Having only a few donors restricted how much genetic and exposure-history diversity was captured. It was only blood that was sampled, and tissue repertoires likely differ.

A remark on this clone: The antigen is undetermined.

With 5 bases clipped from V and 1 base from J, the junction kept 9 bases outside the gene matches. From germline, CDR1 is SSHAT and CDR2 FNYEAQ (reference sequence). CDR3 length: 17 amino acids. This TCR derives from a woman in her 40s in good health. Some clones in this sample may be carry-over from other donors' samples. Sequences were obtained from PBMCs. The chain is built from TRBV7-7 and TRBJ2-2; the match to TRBD2 covers 8 bases. Written as DNA, the CDR3 is TGTGCCAGCAGCCCACCGTGGCTAGCGGGGAACACCGGGGAGCTGTTTTTT. It encodes CASSPPWLAGNTGELFF.